These 30 T cell receptor beta chains share one sample of origin, sequenced in a study of blood T cell repertoires in COVID-19. TCRdb's copy holds only in-frame clones and misses some; the assay was immunoSEQ multiplex PCR. The sample consists of fewer than 400,000 clones, about 91% of them appearing once. Specimen: PBMCs or T cells enriched from blood (not recorded which). The receptor set was obtained from a woman younger than 35 who had recovered from COVID-19.

This clone was recorded a few times. The V call is TRBV19, the J call TRBJ2-1, with a weak D call TRBD1 (6 bases). V gave up 9 bases and J gave up 5 bases, with 17 bases separating them. This CDR3 contains 14 residues. CDR1 is LNHDA and CDR2 is SQIVND in the germline V gene (reference sequence). Here the CDR3 reads CASGKSDSNNEQFF. CDR3 DNA: TGTGCCAGCGGAAAGTCGGACAGTAACAATGAGCAGTTCTTC.

The V gene is TRBV7-9, the J gene TRBJ1-1; D is unclear. The CDR3 runs to 12 residues. The germline CDR1 and CDR2 sequences are SEHNR and FQNEAQ (reference sequence). With 3 bases removed from V and 8 bases from J, the gap between germline ends came to 10 bases. CDR3 DNA sequence: TGTGCCAGCAGCTTTGGGCCAGCCGAAGCTTTCTTT. This sequence encodes CASSFGPAEAFF. Supplemented by reference TRBV7-9 and TRBJ1-1, the full variable domain reads DTGVSQNPRHKITKRGQNVTFRCDPISEHNRLYWYRQTLGQGPEFLTYFQNEAQLEKSRLLSDRFSAERPKGSFSTLEIQRTEQGDSAMYLCASSFGPAEAFFGQGTRLTVV.

The chain joins TRBV15 to TRBJ1-2; no definite D call. Between the trimmed V and J ends, which lost 1 base and 1 base, there was a span of 13 bases. Looked up from germline, CDR1 is LNHNV and CDR2 is YYDKDF (reference sequence). The CDR3 has 16 amino acids. The CDR3 region is CATSRVGGRYNYGYTF. The CDR3 DNA sequence: TGTGCCACCAGCAGAGTCGGTGGGAGATATAACTATGGCTACACCTTC.

The chain combines TRBV28 with TRBJ1-1, with TRBD1 identical over 7 bases. CDR3 size: 14 residues. The germline V gene encodes CDR1 MDHEN and CDR2 SYDVKM. V trimming: 8 bases; J trimming: 1 base; junction bases outside the gene matches: 7. DNA for the CDR3: TGTGCCAGCCATGACAGGGCTAGGAACACTGAAGCTTTCTTT. Its protein product is CASHDRARNTEAFF.

This clone was detected a few times. The chain uses TRBV2 and TRBJ1-2, with TRBD1 identical over 9 bases. The germline V gene encodes CDR1 SNHLY and CDR2 FYNNEI. The CDR3 covers 15 residues. Unmatched junction bases numbered 12, after V lost 6 bases and J lost 7 bases. CDR3 amino acids: CASRLGTGLAGGYTF. The CDR3, as DNA: TGTGCCAGCAGACTCGGGACAGGGTTGGCCGGTGGCTACACCTTC.

DNA of the CDR3: TGTGCCAGCAGCCGGGGACAGGCCGCCGGTGAAGCTTTCTTT. Its protein product is CASSRGQAAGEAFF. The rearrangement uses TRBV5-4 and TRBJ1-1, with 8 bases that match TRBD1. There are 14 residues in the CDR3. Losses at the gene ends were 4 bases for V and 7 bases for J; bases not matched to a gene: 9. Germline assignment: CDR1 SGHNT and CDR2 YYREEE (reference sequence).

V usage is TRBV6-6 and J usage is TRBJ1-1; D gene unclear. The CDR3 has 12 amino acids. The V gene lost 6 bases and the J gene lost 7 bases, with 12 bases spanning the gap. Germline CDR1 reads MNHNY; CDR2 reads SVGAGI (reference sequence). The CDR3 sequence: CASSHLIGEAFF. The CDR3 bases are TGTGCCAGCAGCCACCTTATCGGTGAAGCTTTCTTT.

This chain connects TRBV29-1 to TRBJ1-4, with D perhaps TRBD1 (5 bases). Germline CDR1 SQVTM, CDR2 ANQGSEA. The CDR3 runs 12 residues. Trimming removed 4 bases at V and 7 bases at J, with 10 bases between. The CDR3 spells CSVGWGLEKLFF. The CDR3 region has the DNA TGCAGCGTTGGATGGGGACTTGAAAAACTGTTTTTT.

The J gene is TRBJ2-2, the V gene TRBV19; 9 bases are shared with TRBD2. The ends lost 7 bases at V and 2 bases at J; junction bases unmatched: 2. The CDR3 is 14 amino acids. Germline V gene sequence: CDR1 LNHDA, CDR2 SQIVND (reference sequence). CDR3: CASTSGINTGELFF. CDR3 nucleotide sequence: TGTGCCAGTACTAGCGGGATAAACACCGGGGAGCTGTTTTTT.

The CDR3 protein is CASSWGGTLLYNEQFF. In DNA, the CDR3 is TGTGCCAGCAGCTGGGGCGGGACGCTCCTCTACAATGAGCAGTTCTTC. The chain carries TRBV7-9 and TRBJ2-1; possible D gene TRBD2, 6 bases. There are 16 residues in the CDR3. CDR1 is SEHNR, CDR2 FQNEAQ, per germline (reference sequence). V gave up 4 bases and J gave up 3 bases, with 16 bases separating them.

The chain links TRBV4-3 to TRBJ1-1; 7 positions agree with TRBD1. The CDR3 totals 14 residues. Germline CDR1 LGHNA, CDR2 YSLEER. V dropped 5 bases and J dropped 4; count of bases not matched to a gene: 7. The CDR3 protein is CASSARQGFTEAFF. CDR3 in DNA: TGCGCCAGCAGCGCCCGACAGGGTTTCACTGAAGCTTTCTTT.

V is TRBV7-9 and J is TRBJ2-1; possible D gene TRBD2, 5 bases. This CDR3 is 16 amino acids long. CDR1 and CDR2 (germline): SEHNR, FQNEAQ (reference sequence). Trimming took 1 base from V and 7 from J, leaving 17 bases between them. The CDR3 loop reads CASSLVFAGLKNEQFF. The CDR3 nucleotides read TGTGCCAGCAGCTTAGTCTTTGCGGGCCTAAAGAATGAGCAGTTCTTC.

In regard to this clone: Other DNA variants within this sample encode the same CDR3. The chain recombines TRBV19 with TRBJ1-1, with unresolved D. The germline V and J ends were trimmed by 1 base and 5 bases, with 8 bases remaining between them. CDR1 is LNHDA and CDR2 is SQIVND in the germline V gene (reference sequence). The CDR3 runs 13 residues. Here the CDR3 DNA reads TGTGCCAGTAGTATAGCTGCAGGAACTGAAGCTTTCTTT. It is translated as CASSIAAGTEAFF. Drawing the rest from reference TRBV19 and TRBJ1-1, the complete variable domain is DGGITQSPKYLFRKEGQNVTLSCEQNLNHDAMYWYRQDPGQGLRLIYYSQIVNDFQKGDIAEGYSVSREKKESFPLTVTSAQKNPTAFYLCASSIAAGTEAFFGQGTRLTVV.

This chain uses TRBV27 with TRBJ2-2, with no clear D. V lost 0 bases, J lost 5 bases, and 4 bases lay in between. The CDR3 is 13 amino acids. The V gene's germline CDR1 is MNHEY and CDR2 SMNVEV (reference sequence). The CDR3 loop is CASSLSQTGELFF. CDR3 sequence (DNA): TGTGCCAGCAGTTTATCCCAAACCGGGGAGCTGTTTTTT.

This clone was seen a handful of times. The rearrangement links TRBV6-1 to TRBJ1-2, with D perhaps matching TRBD1 (6 bases). Trimming shortened V by 1 base and J by 4 bases, and 16 bases separated the two germline ends. CDR3 length: 16 amino acids. From germline, CDR1 is MNHNS and CDR2 SASEGT. CDR3 in amino acids: CASSEVGATGSYGYTF. The CDR3 DNA is TGTGCCAGCAGTGAAGTGGGGGCCACAGGGAGCTATGGCTACACCTTC.

The chain combines TRBV10-3 with TRBJ1-5; 7 nucleotides match TRBD1. Germline V lookup: CDR1 ENHRY, CDR2 SYGVKD. This CDR3 comprises 16 residues. Losses at the gene ends were 0 bases for V and 0 bases for J; bases not matched to a gene: 2. In nucleotides, the CDR3 is TGTGCCATCAGTGAGTCGAGGGGGCCTAGCAATCAGCCCCAGCATTTT. It codes for CAISESRGPSNQPQHF.

The V and J genes are TRBV18 and TRBJ2-7; tentatively, D is TRBD2 (5 bases). CDR1 is KGHSH, CDR2 LQKENI, per germline. V dropped 3 bases and J dropped 3 bases, with 15 bases sitting between them. This CDR3 has 15 amino acids. The CDR3 here is CASSPNVGRGYEQYF. CDR3 nucleotide sequence: TGTGCCAGCTCACCCAACGTGGGCCGGGGCTACGAGCAGTACTTC.

The V and J genes are TRBV6-1 and TRBJ1-4; 12 bases fit TRBD1. CDR1 and CDR2 from the germline V gene are MNHNS and SASEGT. The CDR3 consists of 17 residues. Trimming took 0 bases from V and 6 from J; bases not matched to a gene: 5. CDR3 sequence (DNA): TGTGCCAGCAGTGAAGCGGGACAGGGGGCTCCCTATGAAAAACTGTTTTTT. It is translated as CASSEAGQGAPYEKLFF.

The V and J genes are TRBV9 and TRBJ1-1; D not resolved. Germline-derived CDR1 and CDR2 are SGDLS and YYNGEE. Trimming took off 0 bases at V and 1 base at J, with 7 bases between the two ends. CDR3 size: 14 residues. CDR3 in amino acids: CASSVGPGNTEAFF. CDR3 bases: TGTGCCAGCAGCGTAGGCCCGGGGAACACTGAAGCTTTCTTT. The variable domain in full, completed from reference TRBV9 and TRBJ1-1, reads DSGVTQTPKHLITATGQRVTLRCSPRSGDLSVYWYQQSLDQGLQFLIQYYNGEERAKGNILERFSAQQFPDLHSELNLSSLELGDSALYFCASSVGPGNTEAFFGQGTRLTVV.

This chain connects TRBV7-3 to TRBJ1-6; TRBD1 aligns across 7 bases. The CDR3 runs to 15 residues. Looked up from germline, CDR1 is SGHTA and CDR2 is FQGTGA. Trimming removed 3 bases from V and 6 bases from J; junction bases left unmatched: 5. CDR3 coding DNA: TGTGCCAGCAGCTTGGCCGGGACAGCTAATTCACCCCTCCACTTT. Translated, it gives CASSLAGTANSPLHF. Together with reference TRBV7-3 and TRBJ1-6, the CDR3 gives the full variable domain: GAGVSQTPSNKVTEKGKYVELRCDPISGHTALYWYRQSLGQGPEFLIYFQGTGAADDSGLPNDRFFAVRPEGSVSTLKIQRTERGDSAVYLCASSLAGTANSPLHFGNGTRLTVT.

This clone occurred once. The chain recombines TRBV2 with TRBJ1-2; D gene unclear. The CDR3 extends over 12 amino acids. Germline CDR1 SNHLY, CDR2 FYNNEI. The V and J ends lost 0 bases and 12 bases respectively, with 11 bases between them. CDR3 nucleotides: TGTGCCAGCAGTGAAGCTGGGTCCGGGAACACCTTC. Its translation is CASSEAGSGNTF.

This rearrangement joins TRBV19 to TRBJ2-5, with 13 positions matching TRBD2. J gave up 1 base and V 6 bases, and 2 bases lay outside the gene matches. CDR3 length: 15 residues. Germline assignment: CDR1 LNHDA and CDR2 SQIVND (reference sequence). The CDR3 protein is CASRRTSGGQETQYF. The CDR3, as DNA: TGTGCCAGTAGGAGGACTAGCGGGGGCCAAGAGACCCAGTACTTC.

This clone was seen at least ten times. The chain uses TRBV20-1 and TRBJ2-7, with no clear D. The CDR3 is 11 residues long. CDR1 and CDR2 from the germline V gene are DFQATT and SNEGSKA (reference sequence). Trimming took 0 bases from V and 9 from J, leaving 9 bases between them. CDR3 region: CSARDGQGQYF. As DNA, the CDR3 is TGCAGTGCTAGAGATGGGCAAGGGCAGTACTTC.

The chain combines TRBV6-5 with TRBJ1-4, with D hard to call. CDR3 length equals 15 residues. Germline values: CDR1 MNHEY, CDR2 SVGAGI. With 6 bases removed from V and 8 bases from J, the gap between germline ends came to 19 bases. The CDR3 here is CASSPNSLTGEKLFF. For the CDR3, the DNA is TGTGCCAGCAGCCCGAACTCCTTAACGGGGGAAAAACTGTTTTTT.

The J gene is TRBJ2-2, the V gene TRBV6-4; possible D gene TRBD2, 5 bases. The CDR3 covers 14 residues. Germline CDR1 MRHNA, CDR2 SNTAGT. Trimming shortened V by 6 bases and J by 0 bases, and 8 bases separated the two germline ends. CDR3 coding DNA: TGTGCCAGCAGAGGACTGCCGAACACCGGGGAGCTGTTTTTT. Amino acids: CASRGLPNTGELFF.

This CDR3 is CASSSQTEGYTF. CDR3 nucleotides: TGTGCCAGCAGTTCACAGACAGAAGGCTACACCTTC. V is TRBV28 and J is TRBJ1-2, with D possibly being TRBD1 (5 bases). The CDR3 runs 12 residues. Germline-derived CDR1 and CDR2 are MDHEN and SYDVKM. Trimming pared 4 bases from V and 8 bases from J, leaving 11 bases between.

This clone was seen more than once but under ten times. The rearrangement joins TRBV6-4 to TRBJ2-1; TRBD2 agrees at 10 bases. With 4 bases clipped from V and 5 bases from J, the junction kept 5 bases outside the gene matches. The CDR3 runs 15 residues. Per the germline V gene, CDR1 is MRHNA and CDR2 is SNTAGT. CDR3 coding DNA: TGTGCCAGCAGTGTAGGGAGCGGGGGGGACAATGAGCAGTTCTTC. As protein: CASSVGSGGDNEQFF.

The genes are TRBV25-1 and TRBJ1-4; 8 nucleotides agree with TRBD1. Germline V gene lookup returns CDR1 MGHDK and CDR2 SYGVNS. After removal of 6 bases from V and 8 bases from J, the junction contained 5 bases not matched to a gene. The CDR3 has 13 amino acids. The CDR3 reads CASRFRTGEKLFF. The CDR3 region has the DNA TGTGCCAGCAGGTTTCGGACAGGGGAAAAACTGTTTTTT.

The chain carries TRBV7-8 and TRBJ1-5; a weak D match, TRBD1 (6 bases). V was clipped by 5 bases and J by 3 bases, with 14 bases between them. The germline V gene encodes CDR1 SGHVS and CDR2 FQNEAQ. This CDR3 is built from 15 residues. The CDR3 loop reads CASSPAGGYNQPQHF. CDR3 in DNA: TGTGCCAGCAGCCCGGCGGGGGGCTACAATCAGCCCCAGCATTTT.

The gene calls are TRBV11-2 and TRBJ2-1, with 7 bases aligning to TRBD2. The CDR3 has 16 residues. V shed 7 bases and J 7 bases; nucleotides not matched to a gene: 16. Germline CDR1 reads SGHAT; CDR2 reads FQNNGV. DNA for the CDR3: TGTGCCAGCACCCCTGCGGGGAGGGCCCGAAGTAATGAGCAGTTCTTC. It encodes CASTPAGRARSNEQFF.